This T cell receptor (beta chain) stems from a study of blood T cells in healthy people across ages (dated by TCRdb to the mid-2010s). Study-wide context: In model experiments, template switching captured about one uniquely barcoded TCR beta cDNA molecule for every two T cells. The study analyzed two additional independent replicas of 1 million unique cDNA reads from the same blood draw for two donors, one aged 18 to 30 and one aged 80 or older. The donors were divided into four age groups: young (average approximately 17 years), middle-aged (about 40), aged (around 59) and long-lived (around 87). Using deep sequencing normalized with unique cDNA molecular identifiers, the study measured how TCR beta repertoire diversity changes with age. The paper's findings and limits, for the study overall: Bulk unsorted PBMC profiling prevented conclusive comparison of naive and antigen-experienced compartments. The percentage of naive T cells measured by flow cytometry correlated strongly with observed TCR beta diversity. Observed TCR beta diversity per million T cells fell roughly linearly with age, and a significant reduction was already apparent by age roughly 40. The long-lived group showed more naive CD4+ T cells, fewer expanded clones and increased TCR diversity than the aged group, suggesting age selection. Because the CMV infection status of the donors was unknown, age-related changes in expanded clonotypes may potentially have been confounded. Estimates of total diversity based on one million sequenced T cells were considered lower bounds and underestimates.

The CDR3 covers 14 residues, taking in both the cysteine and the phenylalanine. Only the CDR3 part of the read is kept: 42 bases, read in frame from the first base. The germline V gene (reference sequence) provides CDR1 DFQATT and CDR2 SNEGSKA. V and J lose 6 bases and 6 bases, and a span of 21 bases separates them. Library creation used 5' RACE. The reads were generated on an Illumina HiSeq 2500. A second 7 to 11 cycle PCR used a sample-barcoded 5' primer and a J-beta primer mix. A unique molecular identifier was introduced onto each TCR beta cDNA molecule by a template-switch 5' adaptor carrying 12 random nucleotides. Each sample yielded at least 3 million CDR3-containing paired-end reads. First-strand cDNA was synthesized from all RNA with the Mint cDNA synthesis kit, primed by a TRBC-specific oligonucleotide. Following uracil-DNA glycosylase treatment, a first 18-cycle PCR with universal primers M1SS and BC2_uni_R was performed on all cDNA. The source study handled its data this way. For normalization, 1 million high-quality reads, each with a distinct molecular identifier, were randomly selected from each sample. Reads sharing molecular identifiers were discarded rather than binned into consensus sequences. MiTCR, with a Q25 quality threshold and the strictest error-elimination algorithm, was used for CDR3 identification, clonotype clustering and error correction. Lower-bound total TCR beta diversity was estimated with a nonparametric unseen species model using Euler transformation. The raw public reads went through TCRdb reprocessing: fastp at Q25, MiXCR clone calling, in-frame beta chains kept. Rows are combined by CDR3 protein, so each entry shows the most common genes and DNA. Clone size and V and J calls follow TCRdb, not the original study. For this sample there are 800,000 to 950,000 distinct CDR3 sequences; almost 30% appear just once. The ten largest make up 10% of the sample.

Systemically healthy Caucasian individuals from Russia, some 40 in total and aged roughly 6 to 95 years, were included as donors. Approximately 11 milliliters of peripheral blood were drawn from each donor into EDTA-treated Vacutainer tubes. Ficoll-Paque density-gradient centrifugation was used to isolate PBMCs, with at least 7 million obtained per sample. Total RNA was extracted from PBMCs with Trizol reagent, with at least 5.5 micrograms obtained per sample. For every donor, flow cytometry on a PBMC aliquot measured the percentage of naive CD45RAhigh/CD27high T cells. Note on this clonotype: The antigen this receptor binds is unknown. Base quality data are lacking; no much larger clone is found one base away.

The same specimen was also included in a second study, on T cells of mothers and their children. The second paper further reports: Nine systemically healthy Caucasian individuals served as donors, namely three mothers together with their six children. cDNA synthesis used all of the extracted RNA, with approximately 1.6 ug of RNA in each 15 ul reaction. In the second PCR, the M1S primer introduced both the sample barcodes and 2-4 random nucleotides. Over 9.5 million TCR beta CDR3 reads came from each mother, compared with approximately 2.8 million reads from each child. TCR recombination output is similarly shaped by thymic selection in related and unrelated pairs, with a minor effect exerted by inherited differences. Normalized repertoire overlap in related mother-child pairs was always slightly higher than in unrelated mother-child pairs, but the difference was never significant. Persistent microchimeric T cell clones were not detected, at a sensitivity of approximately 98 clones per million clonotypes. Deep NGS was used in the study to compare the TCR beta repertoires of mothers and children and to look for features that separate related mother-child pairs from unrelated individuals. Mothers averaged roughly 40 +/- 4 years of age and children averaged about 10 +/- 4 years. Libraries were sequenced on Illumina HiSeq 2000 with 100+100 nt paired-end reads after adapter ligation with NEBNext reagents. To prevent cross-contamination, the mother and child libraries were prepared a month apart and were sequenced in separate runs. Between roughly 500,000 and 2,000,000 distinct TCR beta clonotypes were identified per donor. Naive TCR beta clonotypes were estimated from low-frequency clonotypes matched to each donor's FACS-determined naive share, without sorting.

The chain employs TRBV20-1 and TRBJ2-7; the D gene cannot be resolved reliably. The material sequenced was blood. The receptor was isolated from a woman in her thirties or forties in good health. The encoded CDR3 is CSAQNGPERTEQYF. The DNA is TGCAGTGCCCAGAACGGACCAGAGCGTACCGAGCAGTACTTC.